The source of this T cell receptor beta chain is a study of beta chain features in type 1 diabetes. Sorting of CD4+ naive, central memory, regulatory and stem cell-like memory cells was performed via CD45RO/CCR7/CD25/CD127/CD95/CD27. V trimming: 0 bases; J trimming: 5 bases; junction bases outside the gene matches: 5. Germline CDR1 is SGHRS and CDR2 is YFSETQ. The CDR3 covers 15 residues. Every isolated RNA sample was fully reverse transcribed, so sequencing captured expressed TCRB transcripts. Sequencing was performed with immunoSEQ multiplex PCR; in TCRdb, only in-frame clones are kept and a portion is missing. Among a few hundred thousand clones, about 20% were seen once, and the ten largest hold 0.035% to 0.055%.

This chain uses TRBV5-1 with TRBJ2-7; 10 positions agree with TRBD1. The sample was naive CD4+ T cells from blood. The sequence came from a woman between 18 and 29 years old in good health. The CDR3 protein is CASSLVGQGSNEQYF. DNA of the CDR3: TGCGCCAGCAGCTTGGTGGGACAGGGGTCCAACGAGCAGTACTTC.